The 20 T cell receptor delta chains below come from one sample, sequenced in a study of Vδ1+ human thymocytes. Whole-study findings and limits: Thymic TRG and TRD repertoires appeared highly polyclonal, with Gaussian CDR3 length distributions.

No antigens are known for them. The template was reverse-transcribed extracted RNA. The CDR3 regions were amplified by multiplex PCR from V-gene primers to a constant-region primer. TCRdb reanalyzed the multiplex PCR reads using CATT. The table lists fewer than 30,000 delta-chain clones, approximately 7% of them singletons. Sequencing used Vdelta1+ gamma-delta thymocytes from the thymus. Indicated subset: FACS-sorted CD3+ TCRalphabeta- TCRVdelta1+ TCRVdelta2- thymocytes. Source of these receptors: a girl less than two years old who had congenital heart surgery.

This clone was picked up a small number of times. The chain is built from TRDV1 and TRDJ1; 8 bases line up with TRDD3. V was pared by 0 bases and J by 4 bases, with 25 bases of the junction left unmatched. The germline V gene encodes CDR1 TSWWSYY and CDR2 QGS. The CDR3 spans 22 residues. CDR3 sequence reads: CALGELDLRGIRRVCRDDKLIF. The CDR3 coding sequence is TGTGCTCTTGGGGAACTAGACCTACGTGGGATACGCCGAGTGTGTAGAGACGATAAACTCATCTTT.

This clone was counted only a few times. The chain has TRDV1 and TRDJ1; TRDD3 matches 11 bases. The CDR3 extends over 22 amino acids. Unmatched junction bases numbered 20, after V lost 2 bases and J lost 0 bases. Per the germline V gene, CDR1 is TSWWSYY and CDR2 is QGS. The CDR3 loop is CALGEEPSLGGYDDKYTDKLIF. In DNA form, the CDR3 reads TGTGCTCTTGGGGAAGAGCCCAGCCTTGGGGGATACGACGATAAATACACCGATAAACTCATCTTT.

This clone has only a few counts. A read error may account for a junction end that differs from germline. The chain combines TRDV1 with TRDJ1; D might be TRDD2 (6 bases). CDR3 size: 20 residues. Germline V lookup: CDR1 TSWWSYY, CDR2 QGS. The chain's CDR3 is CALGDYTLPRGPRSTGKLIF. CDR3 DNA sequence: TGTGCTCTTGGGGACTATACACTTCCTCGCGGACCCCGGTCCACCGGTAAACTCATCTTT.

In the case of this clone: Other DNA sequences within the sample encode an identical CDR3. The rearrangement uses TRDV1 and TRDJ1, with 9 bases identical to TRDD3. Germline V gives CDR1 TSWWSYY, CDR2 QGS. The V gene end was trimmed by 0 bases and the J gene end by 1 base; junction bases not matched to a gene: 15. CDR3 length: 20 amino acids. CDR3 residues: CALGELTPAGGYRPTDKLIF. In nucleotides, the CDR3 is TGTGCTCTTGGGGAACTAACTCCCGCGGGGGGATACCGGCCCACCGATAAACTCATCTTT.

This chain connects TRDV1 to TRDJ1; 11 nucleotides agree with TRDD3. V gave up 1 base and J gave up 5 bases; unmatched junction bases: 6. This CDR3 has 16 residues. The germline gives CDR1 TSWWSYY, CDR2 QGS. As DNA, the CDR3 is TGTGCTCTTGGGGAACCGTACTGGGGGATAACTGATAAACTCATCTTT. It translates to CALGEPYWGITDKLIF.

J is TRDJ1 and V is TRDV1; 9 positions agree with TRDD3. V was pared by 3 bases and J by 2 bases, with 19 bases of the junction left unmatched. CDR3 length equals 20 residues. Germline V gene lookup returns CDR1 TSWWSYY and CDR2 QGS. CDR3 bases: TGTGCTCTTGGGGATCCCCCACTAGGGGGGATACAAAGCCAAACCGATAAACTCATCTTT. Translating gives CALGDPPLGGIQSQTDKLIF.

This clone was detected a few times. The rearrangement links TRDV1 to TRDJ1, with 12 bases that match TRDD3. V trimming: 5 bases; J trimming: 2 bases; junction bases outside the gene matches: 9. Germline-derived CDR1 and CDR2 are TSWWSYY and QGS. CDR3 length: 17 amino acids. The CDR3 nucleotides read TGTGCTCTTGGGCCCCGGACTGGGGGATACCCGACCGATAAACTCATCTTT. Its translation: CALGPRTGGYPTDKLIF.

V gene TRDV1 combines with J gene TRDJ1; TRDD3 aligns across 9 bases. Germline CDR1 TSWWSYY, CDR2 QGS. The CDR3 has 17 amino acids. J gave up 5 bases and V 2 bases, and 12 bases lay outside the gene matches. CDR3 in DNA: TGTGCTCTTGGGGAAGTGCCCGAGGGGATACGGAAGGATAAACTCATCTTT. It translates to CALGEVPEGIRKDKLIF.

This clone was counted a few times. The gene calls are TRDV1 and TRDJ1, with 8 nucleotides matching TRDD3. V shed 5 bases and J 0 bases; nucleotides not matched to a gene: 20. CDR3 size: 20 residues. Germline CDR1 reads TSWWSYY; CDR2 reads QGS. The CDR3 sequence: CALGSFPAYWGSFDTDKLIF. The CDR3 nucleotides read TGTGCTCTTGGGTCCTTCCCCGCTTACTGGGGGTCCTTCGACACCGATAAACTCATCTTT.

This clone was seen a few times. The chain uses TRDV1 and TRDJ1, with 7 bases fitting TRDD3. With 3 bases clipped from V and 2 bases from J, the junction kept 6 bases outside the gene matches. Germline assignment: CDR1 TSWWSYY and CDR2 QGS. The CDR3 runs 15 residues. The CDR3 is CALGDMGIRTDKLIF. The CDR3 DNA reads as TGTGCTCTTGGGGACATGGGGATAAGGACCGATAAACTCATCTTT.

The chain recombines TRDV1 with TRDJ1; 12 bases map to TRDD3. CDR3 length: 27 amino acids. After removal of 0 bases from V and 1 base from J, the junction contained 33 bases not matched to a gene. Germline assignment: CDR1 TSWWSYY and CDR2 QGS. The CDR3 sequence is CALGELQGAYVFNTGGYRSRSTDKLIF. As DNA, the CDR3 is TGTGCTCTTGGGGAACTCCAAGGTGCCTACGTCTTTAATACTGGGGGATACCGCTCACGTAGCACCGATAAACTCATCTTT.

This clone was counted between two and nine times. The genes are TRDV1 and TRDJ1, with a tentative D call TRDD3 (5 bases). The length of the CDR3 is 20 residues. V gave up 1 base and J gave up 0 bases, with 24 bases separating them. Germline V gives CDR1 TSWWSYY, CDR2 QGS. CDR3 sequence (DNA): TGTGCTCTTGGGGAACGCCATTCCGCTACCTTGGGGCCCAACACCGATAAACTCATCTTT. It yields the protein CALGERHSATLGPNTDKLIF.

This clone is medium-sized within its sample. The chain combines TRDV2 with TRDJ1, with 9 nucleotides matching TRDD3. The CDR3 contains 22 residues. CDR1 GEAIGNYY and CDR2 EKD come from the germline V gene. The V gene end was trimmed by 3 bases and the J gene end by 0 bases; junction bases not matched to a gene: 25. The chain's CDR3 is CACDSLLQRGITGGPYTDKLIF. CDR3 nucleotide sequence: TGTGCCTGTGACTCCCTACTTCAGCGTGGGATTACTGGGGGACCCTACACCGATAAACTCATCTTT.

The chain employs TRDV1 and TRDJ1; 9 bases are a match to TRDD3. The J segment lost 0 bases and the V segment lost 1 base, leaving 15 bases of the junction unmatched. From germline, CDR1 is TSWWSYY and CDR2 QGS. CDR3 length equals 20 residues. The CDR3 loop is CALGERVLSNWGRYTDKLIF. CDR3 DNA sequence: TGTGCTCTTGGGGAACGGGTCCTCTCAAACTGGGGGAGGTACACCGATAAACTCATCTTT.

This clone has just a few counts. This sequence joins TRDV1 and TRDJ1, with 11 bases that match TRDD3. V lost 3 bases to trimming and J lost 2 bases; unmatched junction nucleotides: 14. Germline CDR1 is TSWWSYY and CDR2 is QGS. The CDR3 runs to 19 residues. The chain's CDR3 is CALGDLLRVLGDITDKLIF. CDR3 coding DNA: TGTGCTCTTGGGGATCTACTTCGCGTACTGGGGGATATAACCGATAAACTCATCTTT.

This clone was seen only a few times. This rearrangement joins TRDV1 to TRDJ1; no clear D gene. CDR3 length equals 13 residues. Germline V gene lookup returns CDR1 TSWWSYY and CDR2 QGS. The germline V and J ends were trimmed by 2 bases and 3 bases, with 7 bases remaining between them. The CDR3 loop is CALGEVPPDKLIF. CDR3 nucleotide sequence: TGTGCTCTTGGGGAAGTCCCCCCCGATAAACTCATCTTT.

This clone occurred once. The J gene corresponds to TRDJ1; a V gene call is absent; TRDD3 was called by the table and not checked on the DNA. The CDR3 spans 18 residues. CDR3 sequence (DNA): TGTGCTCTTGGGGCGCCCCTTCCGAACGCCGTGTACACCGATAAACTCATCTTT. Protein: CALGAPLPNAVYTDKLIF.

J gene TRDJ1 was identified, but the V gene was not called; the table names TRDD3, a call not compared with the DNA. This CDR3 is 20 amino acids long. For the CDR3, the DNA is TGTGCTCTTGGGGCACTTGATTCCTTGGGGGATCCAGCGTACACCGATAAACTCATCTTT. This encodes CALGALDSLGDPAYTDKLIF.

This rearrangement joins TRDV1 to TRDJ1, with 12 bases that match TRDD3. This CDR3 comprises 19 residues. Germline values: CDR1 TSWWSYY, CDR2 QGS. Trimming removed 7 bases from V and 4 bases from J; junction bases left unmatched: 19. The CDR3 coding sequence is TGTGCTCTTGTATCCCAGCGGCTGGGGGATACGAGAGGGGGCGATAAACTCATCTTT. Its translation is CALVSQRLGDTRGGDKLIF.

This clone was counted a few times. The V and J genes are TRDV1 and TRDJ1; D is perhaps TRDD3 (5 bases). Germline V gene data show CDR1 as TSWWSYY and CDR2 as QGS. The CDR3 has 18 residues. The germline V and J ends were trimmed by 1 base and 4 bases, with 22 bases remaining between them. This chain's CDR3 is CALGEPFRGRRGLDKLIF. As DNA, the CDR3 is TGTGCTCTTGGGGAACCGTTCCGGGGACGCCGGGGACTCGATAAACTCATCTTT.